This passage covers 5 T cell receptor beta chains from one sample sequenced in a study of shared clonotypes between healthy human individuals. Assay: immunoSEQ multiplex PCR; the TCRdb copy retains only in-frame clones and omits some. In the table there are some 2.1 million clones, 90% to 95% of which are singletons. The sequencing input was naive CD4+ T cells sorted from blood. The subset is: CD45RA+ positively selected. The source of these receptors is a young man in good health.

For the CDR3, the DNA is TGCAGCGTTGAAAACGCCCGGAGCTCCTACAATGAGCAGTTCTTC. Translation gives CSVENARSSYNEQFF. This chain uses TRBV29-1 with TRBJ2-1; D gene uncertain. This CDR3 region has 15 residues. The V gene's germline CDR1 is SQVTM and CDR2 ANQGSEA. Trimming left V 2 bases short and J 0 bases short, with 11 bases between.

CDR3 DNA sequence: TGTGCCAGCAGCTTGGACTTCTCAAGCTCCTACAATGAGCAGTTCTTC. It encodes CASSLDFSSSYNEQFF. V is TRBV5-6 and J is TRBJ2-1, with D unclear. The V gene's germline CDR1 is SGHDT and CDR2 YYEEEE. The CDR3 has 16 amino acids. Trimming removed 0 bases from V and 0 bases from J, with 10 bases in between.

V and J are TRBV10-1 and TRBJ2-4; TRBD2 aligns across 11 bases. V lost 6 bases, J lost 0 bases, and 4 bases stayed unmatched. From germline, CDR1 is WNHNN and CDR2 SYGVQD (reference sequence). This CDR3 is built from 16 residues. CDR3 sequence reads: CASRTTSGVAKNIQYF. Written as DNA, the CDR3 is TGCGCCAGCAGAACGACTAGCGGGGTAGCCAAAAACATTCAGTACTTC.

Worth noting for this clone: The identical CDR3 is also encoded by other nucleotide sequences in the sample. J is TRBJ1-2 and V is TRBV28, with 8 bases lining up with TRBD1. The germline gives CDR1 MDHEN, CDR2 SYDVKM. Trimming removed 4 bases from V and 4 bases from J; junction bases left unmatched: 8. The CDR3 contains 15 residues. The CDR3 is CASSSTGQGGYGYTF. In DNA form, the CDR3 reads TGTGCCAGCAGTTCAACCGGACAGGGAGGCTATGGCTACACCTTC.

The CDR3 sequence is CASSVAGLNTGELFF. The CDR3 DNA sequence: TGTGCCAGCAGCGTAGCGGGGTTAAACACCGGGGAGCTGTTTTTT. The rearrangement joins TRBV9 to TRBJ2-2; TRBD2 might be the D (5 bases). Germline loops: CDR1 SGDLS, CDR2 YYNGEE. Deletions cut 0 bases from V and 2 bases from J, with 8 bases between. CDR3 length: 15 amino acids.